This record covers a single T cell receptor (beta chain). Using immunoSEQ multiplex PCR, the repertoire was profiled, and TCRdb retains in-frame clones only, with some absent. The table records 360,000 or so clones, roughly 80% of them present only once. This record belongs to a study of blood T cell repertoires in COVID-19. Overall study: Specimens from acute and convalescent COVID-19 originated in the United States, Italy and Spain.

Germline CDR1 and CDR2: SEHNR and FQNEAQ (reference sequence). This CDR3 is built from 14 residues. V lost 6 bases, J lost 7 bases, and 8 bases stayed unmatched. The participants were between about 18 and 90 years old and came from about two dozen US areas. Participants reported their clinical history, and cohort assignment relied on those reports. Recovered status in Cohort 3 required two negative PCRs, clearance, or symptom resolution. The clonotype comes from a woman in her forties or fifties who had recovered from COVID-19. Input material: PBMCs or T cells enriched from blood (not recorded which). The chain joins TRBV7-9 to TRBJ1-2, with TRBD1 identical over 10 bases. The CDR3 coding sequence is TGTGCCAGCAGTGAGGACAGGGGGATATCTGGCTACACCTTC. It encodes CASSEDRGISGYTF.